This note documents a single T cell receptor beta chain sequence. Its antigen is unidentified. Each unsorted PBMC replicate got 300 ng genomic DNA, tens of thousands of genomes. TCRdb's table, derived via immunoSEQ multiplex PCR, lists solely in-frame clones and lacks some. The table includes more than 400,000 clones, around 73% detected once. The source of the sample is a study of shared clonotypes between healthy human individuals. Overall study context: A few men and a couple of women, aged 18 to 49, were donors. General study results and limits: Genetic and exposure-history diversity was limited by the small donor number.

The TCR comes from a woman in her thirties or forties in good health. Some clones in this sample may be carry-over from other donors' samples. Sequenced sample: PBMCs.

Written as DNA, the CDR3 is TGTGCCAGCAGCTTCCAGGACAGGGGAATTACCGGGGAGCTGTTTTTT. This gives the protein CASSFQDRGITGELFF. The chain has TRBV7-6 and TRBJ2-2; 9 bases map to TRBD1. The germline V gene encodes CDR1 SGHVS and CDR2 FNYEAQ. This CDR3 comprises 16 residues. V was clipped by 3 bases and J by 5 bases; unmatched bases: 7.